The present entry profiles one T cell receptor (beta chain) with its context. Antigen specificity is unknown. This sample stems from a study of CD8+ T cells in alopecia areata. About the study: Patients in the treated group were given tofacitinib by mouth, 5 to 10 mg twice a day. Study observations and caveats: Scalp lesions, especially in alopecia totalis/universalis, had higher clonality than normal scalp. Normal skin's resident alphabeta T cells are also sequenced in scalp samples.

Once RNA had been extracted, it was reverse transcribed into cDNA to act as the sequencing template. Clones were sequenced by immunoSEQ multiplex PCR, and TCRdb holds only the in-frame ones, with some missing. The sample shows 110,000 to 150,000 clones, around 58% of them seen only once. Trimming pared 5 bases from V and 1 base from J, leaving 16 bases between. The CDR3 totals 15 residues. Germline V gives CDR1 SGHRS, CDR2 YFSETQ. Sampling of alopecia areata patients yielded lesional scalp punch biopsies as well as peripheral blood. The TCR comes from a human donor with alopecia areata. Sequencing was performed on CD4+ T cells sorted from blood, taken at week 0. V gene TRBV5-1 combines with J gene TRBJ2-7; a possible D gene is TRBD1 (6 bases). This CDR3 reads CASSLQTGRSYEQYF. CDR3 coding DNA: TGCGCCAGCAGTCTCCAGACAGGTCGTTCCTACGAGCAGTACTTC.